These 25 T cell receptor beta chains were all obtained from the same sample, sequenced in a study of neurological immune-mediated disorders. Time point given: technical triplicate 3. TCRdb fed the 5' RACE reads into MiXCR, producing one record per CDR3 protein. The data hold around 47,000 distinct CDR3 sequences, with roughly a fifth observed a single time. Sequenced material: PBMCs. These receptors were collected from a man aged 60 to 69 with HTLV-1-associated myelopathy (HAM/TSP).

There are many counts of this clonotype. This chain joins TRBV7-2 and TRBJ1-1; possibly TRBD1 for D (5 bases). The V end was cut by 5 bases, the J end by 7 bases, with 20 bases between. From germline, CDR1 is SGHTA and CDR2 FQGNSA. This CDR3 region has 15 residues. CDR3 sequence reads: CASSPFAEGRGEAFF. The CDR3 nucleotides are TGTGCCAGCAGCCCCTTCGCGGAGGGTAGGGGTGAAGCTTTCTTT.

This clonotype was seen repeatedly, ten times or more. The CDR3: CASSSRREGEQYF. In DNA form, the CDR3 reads TGTGCCAGCAGCTCCAGACGAGAAGGGGAGCAGTACTTC. This rearrangement joins TRBV7-2 to TRBJ2-7, with unresolved D. Looked up from germline, CDR1 is SGHTA and CDR2 is FQGNSA. The length of the CDR3 is 13 residues. Trimming removed 4 bases from V and 7 bases from J, with 14 bases in between.

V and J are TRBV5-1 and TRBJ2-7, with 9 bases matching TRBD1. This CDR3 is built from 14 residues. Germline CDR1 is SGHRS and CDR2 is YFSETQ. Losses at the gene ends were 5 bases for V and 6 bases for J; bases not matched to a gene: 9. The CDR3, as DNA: TGCGCCAGCAGGCCCGGGACAGGGTCCGTCGAGCAGTACTTC. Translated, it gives CASRPGTGSVEQYF.

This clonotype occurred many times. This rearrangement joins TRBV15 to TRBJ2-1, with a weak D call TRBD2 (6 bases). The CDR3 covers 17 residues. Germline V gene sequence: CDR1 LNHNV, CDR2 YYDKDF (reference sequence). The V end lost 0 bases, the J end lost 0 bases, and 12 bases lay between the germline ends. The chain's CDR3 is CATSRDPAGNSYNEQFF. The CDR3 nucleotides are TGTGCCACCAGCAGAGATCCTGCGGGAAACTCCTACAATGAGCAGTTCTTC.

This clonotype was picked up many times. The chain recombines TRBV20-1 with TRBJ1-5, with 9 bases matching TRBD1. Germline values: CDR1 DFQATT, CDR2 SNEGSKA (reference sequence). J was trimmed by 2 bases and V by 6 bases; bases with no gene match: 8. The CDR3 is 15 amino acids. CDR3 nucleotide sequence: TGCAGTGCAGTCAACACAGGGGGCGGCAATCAGCCCCAGCATTTT. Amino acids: CSAVNTGGGNQPQHF.

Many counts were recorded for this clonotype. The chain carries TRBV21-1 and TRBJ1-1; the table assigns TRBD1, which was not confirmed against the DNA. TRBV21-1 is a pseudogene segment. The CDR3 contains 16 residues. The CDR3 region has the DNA TGTGCCAGCAGCAAAGGGGCAGGGCGGGTGGACACTGAAGCTTTCTTT. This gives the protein CASSKGAGRVDTEAFF.

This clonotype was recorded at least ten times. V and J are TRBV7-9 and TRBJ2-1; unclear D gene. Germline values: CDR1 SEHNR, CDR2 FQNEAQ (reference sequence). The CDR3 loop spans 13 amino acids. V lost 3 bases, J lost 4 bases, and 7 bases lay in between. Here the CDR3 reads CASSLVRYNEQFF. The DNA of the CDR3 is TGTGCCAGCAGCTTGGTCCGATACAATGAGCAGTTCTTC.

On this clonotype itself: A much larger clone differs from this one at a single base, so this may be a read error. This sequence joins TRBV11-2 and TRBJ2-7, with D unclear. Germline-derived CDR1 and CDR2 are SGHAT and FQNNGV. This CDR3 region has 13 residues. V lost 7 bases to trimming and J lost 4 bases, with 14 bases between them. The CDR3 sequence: CASIPAVGYEQYF. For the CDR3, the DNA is TGTGCCAGCATCCCCGCTGTTGGGTACGAGCAGTACTTC.

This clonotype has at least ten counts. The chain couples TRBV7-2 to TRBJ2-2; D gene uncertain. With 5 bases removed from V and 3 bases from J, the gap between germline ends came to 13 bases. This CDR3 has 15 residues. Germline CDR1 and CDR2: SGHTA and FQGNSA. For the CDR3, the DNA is TGTGCCAGCAGCCCCTATCGACCCGACACCGGGGAGCTGTTTTTT. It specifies CASSPYRPDTGELFF.

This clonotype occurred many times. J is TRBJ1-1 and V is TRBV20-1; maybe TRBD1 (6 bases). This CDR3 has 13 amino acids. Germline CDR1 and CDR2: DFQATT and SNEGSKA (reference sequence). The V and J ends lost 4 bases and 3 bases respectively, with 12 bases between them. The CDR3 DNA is TGCAGTGCTATACAGGGTTTTTACACTGAAGCTTTCTTT. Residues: CSAIQGFYTEAFF.

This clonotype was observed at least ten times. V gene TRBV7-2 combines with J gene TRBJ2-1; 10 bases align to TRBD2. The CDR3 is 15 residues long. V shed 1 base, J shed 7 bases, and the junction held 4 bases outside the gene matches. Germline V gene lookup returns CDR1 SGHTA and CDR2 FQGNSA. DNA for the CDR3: TGTGCCAGCAGCTTAGTTAGCGGGAGGATGAATGAGCAGTTCTTC. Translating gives CASSLVSGRMNEQFF.

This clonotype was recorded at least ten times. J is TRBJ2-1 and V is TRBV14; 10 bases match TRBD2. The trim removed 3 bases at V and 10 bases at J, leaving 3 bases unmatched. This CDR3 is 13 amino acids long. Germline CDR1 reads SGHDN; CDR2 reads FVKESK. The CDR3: CASSQVGLAEQFF. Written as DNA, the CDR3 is TGTGCCAGCAGCCAGGTGGGACTAGCGGAGCAGTTCTTC.

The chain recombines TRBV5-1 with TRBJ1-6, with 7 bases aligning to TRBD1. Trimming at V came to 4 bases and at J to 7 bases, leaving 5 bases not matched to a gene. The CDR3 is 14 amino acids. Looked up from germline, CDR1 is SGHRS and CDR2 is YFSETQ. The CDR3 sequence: CASSETGANSPLHF. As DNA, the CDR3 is TGCGCCAGCAGCGAAACAGGGGCCAATTCACCCCTCCACTTT.

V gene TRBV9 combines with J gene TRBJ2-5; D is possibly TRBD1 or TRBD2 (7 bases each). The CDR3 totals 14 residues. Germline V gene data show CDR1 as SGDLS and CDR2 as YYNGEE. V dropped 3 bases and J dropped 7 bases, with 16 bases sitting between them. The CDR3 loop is CASSARGEGRTQYF. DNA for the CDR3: TGTGCCAGCAGCGCCAGGGGGGAGGGAAGGACCCAGTACTTC.

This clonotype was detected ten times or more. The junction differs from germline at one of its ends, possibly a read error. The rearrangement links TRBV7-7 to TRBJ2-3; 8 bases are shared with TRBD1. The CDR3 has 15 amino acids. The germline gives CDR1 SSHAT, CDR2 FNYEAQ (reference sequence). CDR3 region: CASSPGTGGPDTQYF. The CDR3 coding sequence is TGTGCTAGCAGTCCCGGGACAGGAGGCCCAGATACGCAGTATTTT.

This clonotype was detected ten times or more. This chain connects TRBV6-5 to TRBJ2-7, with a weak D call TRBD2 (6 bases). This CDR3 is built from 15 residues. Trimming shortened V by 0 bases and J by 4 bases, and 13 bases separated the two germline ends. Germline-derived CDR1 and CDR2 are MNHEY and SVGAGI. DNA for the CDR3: TGTGCCAGCAGTTACTCAGCGGCCGGAGGGTACGAGCAGTACTTC. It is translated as CASSYSAAGGYEQYF.

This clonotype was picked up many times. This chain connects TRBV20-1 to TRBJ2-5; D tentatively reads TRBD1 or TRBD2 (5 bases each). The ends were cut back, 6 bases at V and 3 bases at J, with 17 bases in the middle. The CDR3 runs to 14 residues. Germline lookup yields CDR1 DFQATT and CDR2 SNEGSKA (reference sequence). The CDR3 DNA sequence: TGCAGTGCCAAGAGTGGGACCTCAAAAGAGACCCAGTACTTC. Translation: CSAKSGTSKETQYF.

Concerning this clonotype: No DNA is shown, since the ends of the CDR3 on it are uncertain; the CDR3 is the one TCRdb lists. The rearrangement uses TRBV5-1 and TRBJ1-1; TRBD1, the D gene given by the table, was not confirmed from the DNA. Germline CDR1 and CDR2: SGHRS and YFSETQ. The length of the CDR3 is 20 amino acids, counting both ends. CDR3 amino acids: CASSFYICSASSDRSPSAFF.

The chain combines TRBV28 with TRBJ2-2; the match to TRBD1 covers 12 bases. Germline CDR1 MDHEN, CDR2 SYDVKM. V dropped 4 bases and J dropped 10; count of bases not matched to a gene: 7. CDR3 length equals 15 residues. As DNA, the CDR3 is TGTGCCAGCAGTTCACCGGGACAGGGGGCCACGGAGCTGTTTTTT. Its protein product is CASSSPGQGATELFF.

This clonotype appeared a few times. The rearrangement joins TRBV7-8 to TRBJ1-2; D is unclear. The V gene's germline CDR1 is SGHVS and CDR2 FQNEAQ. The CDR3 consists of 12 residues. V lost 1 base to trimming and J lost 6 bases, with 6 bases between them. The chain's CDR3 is CASSLGKDGYTF. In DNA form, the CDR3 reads TGTGCCAGCAGCTTAGGGAAGGATGGCTACACCTTC.

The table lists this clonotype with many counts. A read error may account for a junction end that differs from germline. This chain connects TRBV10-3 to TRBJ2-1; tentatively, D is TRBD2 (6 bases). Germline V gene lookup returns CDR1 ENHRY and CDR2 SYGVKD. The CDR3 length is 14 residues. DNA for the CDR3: TGTGCCATCAGTGGCCAGGAGGGATACAATGAGCAGTTTTTC. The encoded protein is CAISGQEGYNEQFF.

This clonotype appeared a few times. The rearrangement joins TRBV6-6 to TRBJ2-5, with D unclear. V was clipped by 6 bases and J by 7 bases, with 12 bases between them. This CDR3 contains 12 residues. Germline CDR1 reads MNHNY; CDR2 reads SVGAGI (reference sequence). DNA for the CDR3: TGTGCCAGCAGCCAGGACCTCCTGACCCAGTACTTC. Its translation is CASSQDLLTQYF.

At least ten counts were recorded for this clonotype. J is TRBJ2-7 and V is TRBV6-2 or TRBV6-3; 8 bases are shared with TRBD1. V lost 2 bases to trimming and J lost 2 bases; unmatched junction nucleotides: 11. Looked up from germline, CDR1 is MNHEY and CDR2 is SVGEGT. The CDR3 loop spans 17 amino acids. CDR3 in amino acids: CASSYVSWGTGPYEQYF. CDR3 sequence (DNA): TGTGCCAGCAGTTACGTCTCTTGGGGGACAGGACCCTACGAGCAGTACTTC.

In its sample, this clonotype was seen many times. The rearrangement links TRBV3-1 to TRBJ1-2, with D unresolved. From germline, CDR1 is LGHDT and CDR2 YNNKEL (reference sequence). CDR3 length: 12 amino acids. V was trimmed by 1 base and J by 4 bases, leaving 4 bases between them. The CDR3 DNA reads TGTGCCAGCAGCCAAGGGATCTATGGCTACACCTTC. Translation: CASSQGIYGYTF.

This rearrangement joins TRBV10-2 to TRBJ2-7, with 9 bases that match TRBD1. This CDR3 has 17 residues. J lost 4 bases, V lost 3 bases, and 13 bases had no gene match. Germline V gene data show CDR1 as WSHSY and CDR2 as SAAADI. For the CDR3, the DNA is TGCGCCAGCAGTGATAATTGGCACGGGACAGGGACTTACGAGCAGTACTTC. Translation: CASSDNWHGTGTYEQYF.